A selection of T cell receptor beta chains follows, all from one sample in a study of regulatory T cells in long-lasting Graves disease. TCRdb re-derived calls from the multiplex PCR reads in MiXCR, one entry per CDR3 protein. This table holds a few hundred thousand distinct CDR3 sequences, roughly 10% found once. These same data were also listed under a study on T cells in Graves' hyperthyroidism and ophthalmopathy.

This specimen consisted of peripheral blood mononuclear cells (PBMCs), obtained at new diagnosis, from a patient treated with antithyroid drugs. The receptors were gathered from a young woman with Graves disease. The CDR3 runs from the conserved cysteine through the conserved F or W. D genes are given only for firm matches. Rows may omit the clone size; those that give it use once, few, many or a size class.

d_call j_call clone_size v_call cdr3_aa cdr3_nt
TRBD2 TRBJ2-5 many TRBV7-9 CASSGGLGVQETQYF TGTGCCAGCAGCGGTGGACTAGGGGTGCAAGAGACCCAGTACTTC
NA TRBJ1-1 many TRBV28 CASIGGQSTEAFF TGTGCCAGCATTGGGGGGCAGAGCACTGAAGCTTTCTTT
NA TRBJ2-7 many TRBV12-3/TRBV12-4 CASSDNRRLTPYEQYF TGTGCCAGCAGTGATAACAGGAGATTAACTCCCTACGAGCAGTACTTC
NA TRBJ1-5 NA TRBV20-1 CSARLGGETLLGQPQHF TGCAGTGCTAGATTGGGTGGGGAGACATTACTGGGCCAGCCCCAGCATTTT
TRBD1 TRBJ1-6 many TRBV3-1 CASSQRGQLNSPLHF TGTGCCAGCAGCCAAAGGGGACAGCTTAATTCACCCCTCCACTTT
TRBD2 TRBJ2-1 NA TRBV19 CASSIVGASGRWQFF TGTGCCAGTAGTATAGTAGGGGCTAGCGGGAGGTGGCAGTTCTTC
NA TRBJ1-3 many TRBV2 CASSASTGSGNTIYF TGTGCCAGCAGTGCCTCGACAGGCTCTGGAAACACCATATATTTT
TRBD2 TRBJ2-1 many TRBV20-1 CSAIRTRIAREQFF TGCAGTGCTATAAGGACTAGGATTGCAAGAGAGCAGTTCTTC
NA TRBJ2-1 NA TRBV7-2 CASSTYSSSYNEQFF TGTGCCAGCAGCACTTACAGTAGCTCCTACAATGAGCAGTTCTTC
TRBD2 TRBJ2-7 many TRBV11-2 CASLPSLAGPQYF TGTGCCAGCTTGCCATCCCTAGCGGGACCGCAGTACTTC